This TCR beta chain was recovered during a study of CD8 T cells in Susac syndrome. Across the study: Each patient with Susac syndrome, at the time of blood draw, was therapy-naive, on corticosteroids, or on intravenous immunoglobulin alone. Overall study findings and caveats: The study's TCR sequencing and HLA analysis covered a relatively small number of individuals, and the study acknowledged this.

There are 13 residues in the CDR3. In germline, CDR1 is DFQATT, CDR2 SNEGSKA (reference sequence). The ends were cut back, 0 bases at V and 3 bases at J, with 9 bases in the middle. Note on this clonotype: Antigen: not known.

RNA was extracted with the RNeasy kit, and a quantity of roughly 0.45 to 1 ug was reverse transcribed using random hexamers. TCRdb reanalysed the immunoSEQ multiplex PCR reads using MiXCR and keeps one entry per CDR3 protein. The sample has tens of thousands of distinct CDR3 sequences; just under 95% are singletons. This chain links TRBV20-1 with TRBJ2-7; TRBD2 might be the D (5 bases). Sequencing was performed on CD8+ T cells from PBMCs. The sequence was collected from a human donor with Susac syndrome. The CDR3 is CSARDPGNYEQYF. The DNA of the CDR3 is TGCAGTGCTAGAGATCCGGGGAACTACGAGCAGTACTTC.